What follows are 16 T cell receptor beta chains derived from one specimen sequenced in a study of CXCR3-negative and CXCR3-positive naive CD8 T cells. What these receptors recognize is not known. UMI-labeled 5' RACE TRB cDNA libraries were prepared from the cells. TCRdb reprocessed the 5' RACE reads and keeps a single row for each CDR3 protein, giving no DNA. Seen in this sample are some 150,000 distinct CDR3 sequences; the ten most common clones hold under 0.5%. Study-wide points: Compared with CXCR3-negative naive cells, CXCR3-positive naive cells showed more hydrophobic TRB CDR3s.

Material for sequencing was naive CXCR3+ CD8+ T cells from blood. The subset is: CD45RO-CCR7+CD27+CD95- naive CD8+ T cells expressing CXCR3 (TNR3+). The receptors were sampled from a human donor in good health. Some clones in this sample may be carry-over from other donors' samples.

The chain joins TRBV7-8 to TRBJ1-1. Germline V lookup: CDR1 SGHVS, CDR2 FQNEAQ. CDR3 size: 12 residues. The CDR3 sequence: CASSDAAYEAFF.

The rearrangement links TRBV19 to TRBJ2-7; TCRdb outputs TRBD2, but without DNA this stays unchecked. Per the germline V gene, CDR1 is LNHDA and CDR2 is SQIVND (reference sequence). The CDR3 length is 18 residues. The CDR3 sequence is CASSWKAGGRWSAYEQYF.

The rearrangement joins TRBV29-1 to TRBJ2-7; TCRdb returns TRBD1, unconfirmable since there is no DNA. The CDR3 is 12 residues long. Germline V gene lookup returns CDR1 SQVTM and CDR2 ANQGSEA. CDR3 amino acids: CSAGTGPYEQYF.

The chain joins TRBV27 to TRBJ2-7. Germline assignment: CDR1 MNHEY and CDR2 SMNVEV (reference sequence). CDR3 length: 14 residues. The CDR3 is CASSRLDADYEQYF.

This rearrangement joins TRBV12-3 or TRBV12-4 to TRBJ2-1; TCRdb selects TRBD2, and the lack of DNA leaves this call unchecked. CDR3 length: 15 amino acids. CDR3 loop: CASRPEFGPSHEQFF.

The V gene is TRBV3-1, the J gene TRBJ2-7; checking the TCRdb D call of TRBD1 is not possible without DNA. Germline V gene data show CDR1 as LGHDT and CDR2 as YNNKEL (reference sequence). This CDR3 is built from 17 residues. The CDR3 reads CASSHDTDRGPFYEQYF.

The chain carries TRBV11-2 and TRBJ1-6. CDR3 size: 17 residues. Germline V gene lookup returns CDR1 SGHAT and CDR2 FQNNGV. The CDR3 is CASSVGRPSPYNSPLHF.

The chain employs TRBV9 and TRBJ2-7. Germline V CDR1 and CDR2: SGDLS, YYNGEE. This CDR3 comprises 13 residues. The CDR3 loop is CASSVANSYEQYF.

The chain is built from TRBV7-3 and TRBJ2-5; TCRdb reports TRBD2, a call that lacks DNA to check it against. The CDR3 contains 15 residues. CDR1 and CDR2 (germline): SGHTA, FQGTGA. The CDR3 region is CASSRGLAGKETQYF. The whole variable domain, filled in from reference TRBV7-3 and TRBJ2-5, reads GAGVSQTPSNKVTEKGKYVELRCDPISGHTALYWYRQSLGQGPEFLIYFQGTGAADDSGLPNDRFFAVRPEGSVSTLKIQRTERGDSAVYLCASSRGLAGKETQYFGPGTRLLVL.

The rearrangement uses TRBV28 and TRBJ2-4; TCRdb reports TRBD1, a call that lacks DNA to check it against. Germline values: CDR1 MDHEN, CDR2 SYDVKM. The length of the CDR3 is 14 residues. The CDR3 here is CASGQGQSKNIQYF.

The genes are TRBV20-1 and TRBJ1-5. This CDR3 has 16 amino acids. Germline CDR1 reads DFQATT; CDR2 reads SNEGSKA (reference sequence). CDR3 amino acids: CSASPSEASANQPQHF.

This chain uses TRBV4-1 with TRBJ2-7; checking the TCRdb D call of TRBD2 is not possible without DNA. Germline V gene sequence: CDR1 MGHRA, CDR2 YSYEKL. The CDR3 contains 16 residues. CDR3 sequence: CASSQEETSGYYEQYF.

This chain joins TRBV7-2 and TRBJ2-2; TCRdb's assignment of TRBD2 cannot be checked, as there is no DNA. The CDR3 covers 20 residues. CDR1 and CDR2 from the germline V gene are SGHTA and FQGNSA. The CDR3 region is CASSTRPRASGGRAAGELFF.

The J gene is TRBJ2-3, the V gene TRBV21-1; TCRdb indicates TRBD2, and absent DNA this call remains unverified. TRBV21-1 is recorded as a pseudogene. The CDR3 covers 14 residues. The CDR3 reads CASSKAGRTDTQYF.

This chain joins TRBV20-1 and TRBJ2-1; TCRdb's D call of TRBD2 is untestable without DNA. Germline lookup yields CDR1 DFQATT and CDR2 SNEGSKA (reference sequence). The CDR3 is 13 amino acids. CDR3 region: CSALGLAGNEQFF.

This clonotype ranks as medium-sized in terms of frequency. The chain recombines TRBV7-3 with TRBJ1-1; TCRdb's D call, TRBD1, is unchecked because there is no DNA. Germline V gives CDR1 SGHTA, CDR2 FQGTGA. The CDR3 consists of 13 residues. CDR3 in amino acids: CASSWTGNTEAFF.